The 9 T cell receptor beta chains below were found in one sample sequenced in a study of blood T cell repertoires in COVID-19. Clones were sequenced by immunoSEQ multiplex PCR, and TCRdb holds only the in-frame ones, with some missing. The data contain about 120,000 clones, around 87% of them singletons. Sequencing was performed on peripheral blood. The receptor set was obtained from a woman in her 70s with acute or convalescent COVID-19.

CDR3 sequence (DNA): TGCGCCAGCAGCTCGCCCGGGAGGGGCCGAGAGACCCAGTACTTC. Amino acids: CASSSPGRGRETQYF. The rearrangement uses TRBV5-1 and TRBJ2-5; 8 bases line up with TRBD2. Per germline, CDR1 SGHRS and CDR2 YFSETQ. J lost 4 bases, V lost 3 bases, and 8 bases had no gene match. The CDR3 consists of 15 residues.

The chain carries TRBV10-3 and TRBJ2-1; TRBD2 might be the D (5 bases). V was clipped by 2 bases and J by 10 bases, with 9 bases between them. The CDR3 covers 12 residues. Germline CDR1 reads ENHRY; CDR2 reads SYGVKD. For the CDR3, the DNA is TGTGCCATCAGTGAGGCGACTACCGAGCAGTTCTTC. Translated, it gives CAISEATTEQFF.

This clone was observed many times. The chain employs TRBV11-2 and TRBJ2-7, with D perhaps TRBD1 (6 bases). Looked up from germline, CDR1 is SGHAT and CDR2 is FQNNGV. V was clipped by 5 bases and J by 3 bases, with 14 bases between them. The CDR3 extends over 14 amino acids. The CDR3 loop reads CASSTHPTGYEQYF. The CDR3 DNA reads TGTGCCAGCAGCACTCACCCGACAGGCTACGAGCAGTACTTC.

In this sample, this clone turned up once. The CDR3 is CASSVGTDYEKLFF. Written as DNA, the CDR3 is TGTGCCAGCAGCGTCGGGACAGACTATGAAAAACTGTTTTTT. The chain links TRBV28 to TRBJ1-4, with 7 bases aligning to TRBD1. The germline gives CDR1 MDHEN, CDR2 SYDVKM. The CDR3 is 14 residues long. V was clipped by 6 bases and J by 6 bases; unmatched bases: 7.

This chain links TRBV27 with TRBJ1-1, with D possibly TRBD1 on 6 matching bases. Trimming left V 8 bases short and J 8 bases short, with 18 bases between. The germline V gene has CDR1 MNHEY and CDR2 SMNVEV (reference sequence). The CDR3 is 13 amino acids. CDR3 in DNA: TGTGCCAGCGCACGAACCCAGGGACAAGAAGCTTTCTTT. It yields the protein CASARTQGQEAFF.

CDR3 DNA: TGTGCCAGCAGTTACACGCACACAGGGGGCACGTTGTCTTTCTTT. Encoded protein: CASSYTHTGGTLSFF. This chain uses TRBV6-5 with TRBJ1-1; TRBD1 matches at 9 bases. The trim removed 2 bases at V and 12 bases at J, leaving 13 bases unmatched. CDR1 MNHEY and CDR2 SVGAGI come from the germline V gene. CDR3 length: 15 amino acids.

This clone was seen a single time. J is TRBJ1-1 and V is TRBV5-1; possibly TRBD1 for D (6 bases). Germline CDR1 reads SGHRS; CDR2 reads YFSETQ. V gave up 0 bases and J gave up 4 bases, with 7 bases separating them. There are 13 residues in the CDR3. CDR3 sequence reads: CASSLEGGTEAFF. CDR3 nucleotides: TGCGCCAGCAGCTTGGAAGGGGGCACTGAAGCTTTCTTT.

The V call is TRBV6-5, the J call TRBJ1-1, with unresolved D. The CDR3 sequence is 14 residues long. V was shortened by 2 bases and J by 2 bases, with 9 bases between the two germline ends. Germline V gives CDR1 MNHEY, CDR2 SVGAGI. In DNA, the CDR3 is TGTGCCAGCAGTTACACATACCACAACACTGAAGCTTTCTTT. Translating gives CASSYTYHNTEAFF.

CDR3 in DNA: TGCGCCAGCAGCTTGGACCCGGAGGGTCGTGACAATGAGCAGTTCTTC. It encodes CASSLDPEGRDNEQFF. The rearrangement joins TRBV5-1 to TRBJ2-1; a possible D gene is TRBD2 (6 bases). The germline V gene has CDR1 SGHRS and CDR2 YFSETQ. This CDR3 has 16 amino acids. The ends were cut back, 0 bases at V and 5 bases at J, with 15 bases in the middle.